This TCR beta chain was obtained from a study of cytomegalovirus exposure and HLA in healthy donors. The PCR contained 60 Vbeta and 13 Jbeta primers. Clones were read by immunoSEQ multiplex PCR, and TCRdb kept only the in-frame ones, dropping some. Found here are roughly 100,000 clones, roughly three quarters of them singletons; the top ten hold roughly 2%. V lost 6 bases and J lost 0, with 15 bases in between. The CDR3 has 15 amino acids. CDR1 is MDHEN, CDR2 SYDVKM, per germline. In its sample, this clone was seen a few times. The sequence was obtained from a man between 35 and 55 years old in good health and CMV-seronegative. Material for sequencing was PBMCs. The V gene is TRBV28, the J gene TRBJ2-7, with D possibly being TRBD1 (6 bases). CDR3 nucleotide sequence: TGTGCCAGCAGCGTCTCCAGGGGTTCCTCCTACGAGCAGTACTTC. Translating it yields CASSVSRGSSYEQYF.